Below, 26 T cell receptor beta chains from the same sample are listed, as sequenced in a study of cytomegalovirus exposure and HLA in healthy donors. PCR used 60 Vbeta primers and 13 Jbeta primers. Sequencing was performed with immunoSEQ multiplex PCR; in TCRdb, only in-frame clones are kept and a portion is missing. In the table there are 60,000 to 75,000 clones, roughly four fifths of which are singletons. What was sequenced was PBMCs. The receptors shown here come from a woman in her 30s in good health and CMV-seropositive.

V is TRBV6-1 and J is TRBJ2-7; perhaps TRBD2 as D (6 bases). Between the trimmed V and J ends, which lost 3 bases and 5 bases, there was a span of 14 bases. The CDR3 runs to 14 residues. Germline CDR1 MNHNS, CDR2 SASEGT. CDR3 coding DNA: TGTGCCAGCAGTGAGTGGGGGGATCTCGACGAGCAGTACTTC. It is translated as CASSEWGDLDEQYF.

This clone came up a few times. The chain has TRBV29-1 and TRBJ1-2; 10 nucleotides line up with TRBD1. The CDR3 runs to 12 residues. Germline CDR1 reads SQVTM; CDR2 reads ANQGSEA. V shed 6 bases, J shed 8 bases, and the junction held 6 bases outside the gene matches. The CDR3 sequence: CSVPGQGFGYTF. For the CDR3, the DNA is TGCAGCGTACCGGGACAGGGGTTCGGCTACACCTTC.

This chain connects TRBV2 to TRBJ1-4; no reliable D call. Germline V CDR1 and CDR2: SNHLY, FYNNEI. Deletions cut 7 bases from V and 8 bases from J, with 20 bases between. The CDR3 loop spans 15 amino acids. This chain's CDR3 is CASTPRGTTREKLFF. CDR3 sequence (DNA): TGTGCCAGCACTCCTCGGGGTACAACTAGAGAAAAACTGTTTTTT.

The rearrangement joins TRBV25-1 to TRBJ1-2, with 8 bases that match TRBD1. CDR3 length: 15 residues. Germline lookup yields CDR1 MGHDK and CDR2 SYGVNS. V gave up 2 bases and J gave up 4 bases; unmatched junction bases: 6. Here the CDR3 reads CASSEQGAEGYGYTF. CDR3 DNA sequence: TGTGCCAGCAGTGAACAGGGGGCGGAGGGCTATGGCTACACCTTC.

The V call is TRBV9, the J call TRBJ1-2; possible D gene TRBD1, 5 bases. The CDR3 has 15 residues. The V and J ends lost 3 bases and 6 bases respectively, with 18 bases between them. Germline loops: CDR1 SGDLS, CDR2 YYNGEE. The CDR3: CASSEKGLPFNGYTF. The CDR3, as DNA: TGTGCCAGCAGCGAAAAGGGACTACCTTTTAATGGCTACACCTTC.

CDR3 amino acids: CATSGLRGNQPQHF. Written as DNA, the CDR3 is TGTGCCACCAGTGGTCTGAGGGGCAATCAGCCCCAGCATTTT. The chain recombines TRBV7-2 with TRBJ1-5; D call uncertain. V gave up 10 bases and J gave up 2 bases, with 15 bases separating them. Germline V lookup: CDR1 SGHTA, CDR2 FQGNSA. This CDR3 spans 14 amino acids.

Here the CDR3 reads CAWRGRGGYEQYF. In DNA, the CDR3 is TGTGCCTGGAGAGGCCGAGGGGGTTACGAGCAGTACTTC. The J gene is TRBJ2-7, the V gene TRBV30, with D perhaps TRBD1 (6 bases). With 3 bases removed from V and 4 bases from J, the gap between germline ends came to 13 bases. In germline, CDR1 is GTSNPN, CDR2 SVGIG (reference sequence). This CDR3 has 13 amino acids. Combining the CDR3 with reference TRBV30 and TRBJ2-7 gives the whole variable domain SQTIHQWPATLVQPVGSPLSLECTVEGTSNPNLYWYRQAAGRGLQLLFYSVGIGQISSEVPQNLSASRPQDRQFILSSKKLLLSDSGFYLCAWRGRGGYEQYFGPGTRLTVT.

A single count supports this clone. The chain joins TRBV4-2 to TRBJ2-3; possible D gene TRBD2, 5 bases. CDR3 size: 17 residues. V lost 1 base and J lost 0, with 14 bases in between. CDR1 and CDR2 (germline): LGHNA, YNFKEQ. The CDR3 DNA sequence: TGTGCCAGCAGCCAAGGCCCAGTACGCGGGAGCACAGATACGCAGTATTTT. Its translation is CASSQGPVRGSTDTQYF.

The chain carries TRBV29-1 and TRBJ1-5; 10 bases line up with TRBD1. The length of the CDR3 is 14 residues. CDR1 SQVTM and CDR2 ANQGSEA come from the germline V gene. V was clipped by 4 bases and J by 5 bases; unmatched bases: 5. CDR3 sequence reads: CSVVEGTGDQPQHF. The DNA of the CDR3 is TGCAGCGTTGTAGAGGGGACAGGGGATCAGCCCCAGCATTTT.

This chain links TRBV30 with TRBJ2-7; the match to TRBD2 covers 10 bases. The germline V gene encodes CDR1 GTSNPN and CDR2 SVGIG (reference sequence). Losses at the gene ends were 3 bases for V and 9 bases for J; bases not matched to a gene: 5. The CDR3 runs 12 residues. In nucleotides, the CDR3 is TGTGCCTGGAGGGGTAGCGGGAGGTGGCAGTACTTC. Translated, it gives CAWRGSGRWQYF.

The rearrangement joins TRBV7-9 to TRBJ1-5, with TRBD1 matching over 10 bases. J gave up 4 bases and V 3 bases, and 3 bases lay outside the gene matches. The CDR3 consists of 15 residues. Germline-derived CDR1 and CDR2 are SEHNR and FQNEAQ (reference sequence). Written as DNA, the CDR3 is TGTGCCAGCAGCTTGGGGACAGGGGTAAATCAGCCCCAGCATTTT. Translation: CASSLGTGVNQPQHF.

The chain recombines TRBV6-5 with TRBJ1-1, with D uncertain. This CDR3 has 11 amino acids. Germline V lookup: CDR1 MNHEY, CDR2 SVGAGI. V lost 3 bases and J lost 8, with 7 bases in between. The chain's CDR3 is CASSYGREAFF. The CDR3 DNA reads as TGTGCCAGCAGTTATGGGAGAGAAGCTTTCTTT.

The CDR3 reads CAREGTAYGYTF. The CDR3 coding sequence is TGTGCCAGGGAGGGGACAGCCTATGGCTACACCTTC. The J gene is TRBJ1-2, the V gene TRBV2, with 7 bases aligning to TRBD1. The germline CDR1 and CDR2 sequences are SNHLY and FYNNEI. Trimming removed 9 bases from V and 4 bases from J; junction bases left unmatched: 5. The length of the CDR3 is 12 residues.

The rearrangement uses TRBV4-2 and TRBJ2-7; 10 bases fit TRBD2. V lost 0 bases to trimming and J lost 0 bases; unmatched junction nucleotides: 2. CDR3 length equals 16 residues. Germline V gene sequence: CDR1 LGHNA, CDR2 YNFKEQ. CDR3 sequence: CASSQELAGSSYEQYF. The CDR3 region has the DNA TGTGCCAGCAGCCAAGAACTAGCGGGAAGCTCCTACGAGCAGTACTTC.

The CDR3 is CASSKGVLEETQYF. CDR3 in DNA: TGTGCCAGCAGTAAGGGGGTGCTAGAGGAGACCCAGTACTTC. The chain uses TRBV6-6 and TRBJ2-5; D might be TRBD1 (6 bases). The ends were cut back, 5 bases at V and 5 bases at J, with 15 bases in the middle. CDR3 length equals 14 residues. Germline values: CDR1 MNHNY, CDR2 SVGAGI (reference sequence).

V and J are TRBV7-2 and TRBJ2-5, with 8 bases aligning to TRBD2. V lost 11 bases and J lost 3; bases outside the gene matches: 8. CDR1 is SGHTA, CDR2 FQGNSA, per germline. The CDR3 has 13 amino acids. The CDR3 DNA reads as TGTGCCGGTGCGGGAGGTCGGGAAGAGACCCAGTACTTC. As protein: CAGAGGREETQYF.

This chain uses TRBV7-9 with TRBJ1-2; perhaps TRBD1 as D (5 bases). Trimming left V 1 base short and J 8 bases short, with 17 bases between. The CDR3 is 15 amino acids. The germline CDR1 and CDR2 sequences are SEHNR and FQNEAQ (reference sequence). As DNA, the CDR3 is TGTGCCAGCAGCTTAGAGGTGGCCAGGGCGTTAGGCTACACCTTC. Translated, it gives CASSLEVARALGYTF.

The rearrangement uses TRBV9 and TRBJ1-1; D is undetermined. Looked up from germline, CDR1 is SGDLS and CDR2 is YYNGEE. The CDR3 is made up of 13 amino acids. V lost 0 bases to trimming and J lost 4 bases, with 7 bases between them. Here the CDR3 reads CASSVAYGTEAFF. In DNA form, the CDR3 reads TGTGCCAGCAGCGTAGCTTACGGCACTGAAGCTTTCTTT.

The chain carries TRBV6-5 and TRBJ2-7; 10 bases match TRBD1. Germline lookup yields CDR1 MNHEY and CDR2 SVGAGI. The J segment lost 3 bases and the V segment lost 6 bases, leaving 8 bases of the junction unmatched. The CDR3 has 15 residues. This CDR3 reads CASSPRTGGIYEQYF. CDR3 in DNA: TGTGCCAGCAGCCCCCGGACAGGGGGAATCTACGAGCAGTACTTC.

The V gene is TRBV7-2, the J gene TRBJ1-5, with a weak D call TRBD1 (6 bases). V lost 8 bases and J lost 4, with 18 bases in between. This CDR3 has 15 residues. The germline V gene encodes CDR1 SGHTA and CDR2 FQGNSA. The CDR3 loop is CASDQGSLQNQPQHF. The CDR3 DNA follows: TGTGCCAGCGACCAGGGGTCACTGCAGAATCAGCCCCAGCATTTT.

V usage is TRBV28 and J usage is TRBJ2-7, with 9 positions matching TRBD2. Germline CDR1 MDHEN, CDR2 SYDVKM. This CDR3 contains 16 residues. J gave up 5 bases and V 4 bases, and 12 bases lay outside the gene matches. CDR3 sequence: CASSSRHSGRYDEQYF. The CDR3 coding sequence is TGTGCCAGCAGTTCGAGACATAGCGGGAGATACGACGAGCAGTACTTC. The full variable domain, completed using reference TRBV28 and TRBJ2-7, is DVKVTQSSRYLVKRTGEKVFLECVQDMDHENMFWYRQDPGLGLRLIYFSYDVKMKEKGDIPEGYSVSREKKERFSLILESASTNQTSMYLCASSSRHSGRYDEQYFGPGTRLTVT.

The chain has TRBV28 and TRBJ1-4; 9 bases are shared with TRBD1. CDR3 length equals 15 residues. Germline CDR1 and CDR2: MDHEN and SYDVKM. J lost 7 bases, V lost 6 bases, and 9 bases had no gene match. Written as DNA, the CDR3 is TGTGCCAGCAGCCCCATACAGGGGGCGGGTGAAAAACTGTTTTTT. Its translation is CASSPIQGAGEKLFF.

This clone has just a few counts. The chain links TRBV7-9 to TRBJ1-1; D is possibly TRBD1 (6 bases). From germline, CDR1 is SEHNR and CDR2 FQNEAQ (reference sequence). The CDR3 is 10 residues long. CDR3 amino acids: CASGGNEAFF. The CDR3, as DNA: TGTGCGTCGGGGGGCAATGAAGCTTTCTTT.

The chain joins TRBV2 to TRBJ1-2; tentatively, D is TRBD1 (5 bases). The CDR3 is 16 amino acids. V was cut by 2 bases and J by 0 bases, with 13 bases left in between. Germline CDR1 and CDR2: SNHLY and FYNNEI. The CDR3 DNA follows: TGTGCCAGCAGTGAAAGCGGGACGGCAGCTAACTATGGCTACACCTTC. Translation: CASSESGTAANYGYTF.

This sequence joins TRBV29-1 and TRBJ2-3; a weak D match, TRBD1 (5 bases). The CDR3 covers 13 residues. The germline V gene has CDR1 SQVTM and CDR2 ANQGSEA. V dropped 7 bases and J dropped 9 bases, with 20 bases sitting between them. CDR3 residues: CSAELSGAGTQYF. CDR3 coding DNA: TGCAGCGCCGAACTCAGTGGGGCAGGGACGCAGTATTTT.

This CDR3 reads CASSPYRTGSGNTIYF. DNA of the CDR3: TGTGCCAGCAGCCCGTACCGGACAGGGTCTGGAAACACCATATATTTT. This rearrangement joins TRBV7-9 to TRBJ1-3; 8 nucleotides line up with TRBD1. This CDR3 has 16 amino acids. Germline loops: CDR1 SEHNR, CDR2 FQNEAQ (reference sequence). The V gene end was trimmed by 5 bases and the J gene end by 1 base; junction bases not matched to a gene: 7.